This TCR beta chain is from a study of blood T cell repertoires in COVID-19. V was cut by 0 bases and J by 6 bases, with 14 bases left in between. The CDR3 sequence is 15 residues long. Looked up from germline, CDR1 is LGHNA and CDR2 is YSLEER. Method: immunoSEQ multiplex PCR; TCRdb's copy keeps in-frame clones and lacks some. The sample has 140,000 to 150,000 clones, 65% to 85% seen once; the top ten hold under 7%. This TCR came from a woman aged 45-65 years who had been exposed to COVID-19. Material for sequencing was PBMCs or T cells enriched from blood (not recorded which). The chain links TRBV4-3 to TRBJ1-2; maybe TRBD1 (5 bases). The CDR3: CASSQDLRAGNGYTF. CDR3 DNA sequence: TGCGCCAGCAGCCAAGATCTCAGGGCTGGGAATGGCTACACCTTC.